The rows below give T cell receptor beta chains drawn from one sample of a study of T cell responses to AZD1222 COVID-19 vaccine. Using immunoSEQ multiplex PCR, the repertoire was profiled, and TCRdb retains in-frame clones only, with some absent. The sample holds roughly 110,000 clones, more than 80% seen once. Specimen: peripheral blood, collected on day 0 of AZD1222 vaccination. Receptors were obtained from an adult in good health. The CDR3 runs from the conserved cysteine through the conserved F or W. Each record gives: J gene, V gene, CDR3 protein.

J: TRBJ2-7
V: TRBV18
CDR3: CASSPIRGQGSISEQYF

J: TRBJ1-5
V: TRBV7-8
CDR3: CASSLGEVNQPQHF

J: TRBJ1-6
V: TRBV6-5
CDR3: CASSSGTGNSPLHF

J: TRBJ1-6
V: TRBV28
CDR3: CASSLPVTWGNSPLHF

J: TRBJ1-5
V: TRBV30
CDR3: CAWSKTQGNQPQHF

J: TRBJ1-1
V: TRBV9
CDR3: CASSPIQGGGTEAFF

J: TRBJ2-3
V: TRBV19
CDR3: CASSTYRAETQYF

J: TRBJ1-4
V: TRBV27
CDR3: CASSFNPVRTANEKLFF

J: TRBJ2-7
V: TRBV5-6
CDR3: CASSPGLAPSYEQYF

J: TRBJ2-2
V: TRBV19
CDR3: CASSPGQGRPGELFF

J: TRBJ1-4
V: TRBV19
CDR3: CASSKWRTNEKLFF

J: TRBJ2-2
V: TRBV4-3
CDR3: CASSQETAYFTGELFF

J: TRBJ1-4
V: TRBV6-5
CDR3: CATTPSGQGGEKLFF

J: TRBJ1-5
V: TRBV27
CDR3: CASSRINQPQHF

J: TRBJ1-4
V: TRBV7-8
CDR3: CASSAWDRGPEKLFF

J: TRBJ2-1
V: TRBV5-1
CDR3: CASSSTISGSYNEQFF

J: TRBJ2-5
V: TRBV28
CDR3: CASRTSGRQYF

J: TRBJ2-7
V: TRBV4-3
CDR3: CASSQAFFYEQYF

J: TRBJ1-4
V: TRBV4-1
CDR3: CASSPWTGGNEKLFF

J: TRBJ2-1
V: TRBV5-4
CDR3: CASSSPAPDNEQFF

J: TRBJ1-1
V: TRBV10-3
CDR3: CAISEMGNTEAFF

J: TRBJ2-7
V: TRBV10-2
CDR3: CASRTGGSYEQYF

J: TRBJ1-1
V: TRBV9
CDR3: CASSSGVRASEAFF

J: TRBJ1-2
V: TRBV11-3
CDR3: CASSLEHGLLYGYTF

J: TRBJ1-3
V: TRBV4-2
CDR3: CASSPWGPSGNTIYF

J: TRBJ2-3
V: TRBV27
CDR3: CASRERDGGSTDTQYF

J: TRBJ1-5
V: TRBV28
CDR3: CASSTGNLSNQPQHF

J: TRBJ1-1
V: TRBV6-5
CDR3: CATHDRQNTEAFF

J: TRBJ1-5
V: TRBV5-1
CDR3: CASSFGAGDQPQHF

J: TRBJ2-2
V: TRBV5-1
CDR3: CATSPQGNTGELFF

J: TRBJ2-3
V: TRBV2
CDR3: CASSVLTSGRDTQYF

J: TRBJ1-5
V: TRBV27
CDR3: CASSSAAYSNQPQHF

J: TRBJ2-7
V: TRBV25-1
CDR3: CASSDPGALHYEQYF

J: TRBJ2-1
V: TRBV3-1/TRBV3-2
CDR3: CASSARGSRGPLASSYNEQFF

J: TRBJ2-2
V: TRBV3-1/TRBV3-2
CDR3: CASSQGGRGTGELFF

J: TRBJ2-1
V: TRBV28
CDR3: CASLISGGYNEQFF

J: TRBJ2-2
V: TRBV4-1
CDR3: CASSLQGGGWNTGELFF

J: TRBJ1-4
V: TRBV5-1
CDR3: CASSSRGDGEKLFF

J: TRBJ2-3
V: TRBV11-2
CDR3: CASSPNRGTTSTDTQYF

J: TRBJ1-2
V: TRBV4-3
CDR3: CASSQGGAYGYTF

J: TRBJ2-7
V: TRBV6-5
CDR3: CASARQAQTYEQYF

J: TRBJ2-7
V: TRBV7-9
CDR3: CASSLKSSERAYEQYF

J: TRBJ1-2
V: TRBV21-1
CDR3: CANSGQCWFYYGYTF

J: TRBJ2-5
V: TRBV6-1
CDR3: CASSEFGHTQETQYF

J: TRBJ2-2
V: TRBV10-3
CDR3: CAISESKGPGELFF

J: TRBJ2-1
V: TRBV7-2
CDR3: CASSLRYNEQFF

J: TRBJ1-5
V: TRBV3-1/TRBV3-2
CDR3: CASSQGGGRGNQPQHF

J: TRBJ2-2
V: TRBV27
CDR3: CASSLFQNTGELFF

J: TRBJ1-2
V: TRBV2
CDR3: CASSERSGTGLDYTF

J: TRBJ2-5
V: TRBV10-3
CDR3: CASRAGTEETQYF